These T cell receptor beta chains were read from a single sample in a study of Ad26.COV2.S vaccination and SARS-CoV-2 variants. The protocol was immunoSEQ multiplex PCR, while the TCRdb copy is restricted to in-frame clones and leaves out a portion. The sample has just under 250,000 clones, more than 75% seen once; the top ten hold about 10%. The specimen comprised peripheral blood, sampled in a trial of Ad26.COV2.S vaccine versus placebo. The receptors were gathered from a person aged 18-65 years who received the Ad26.COV2.S COVID-19 vaccine or a placebo. Both conserved end residues are part of each CDR3. D genes are given only for firm matches. Expanded clones are given a class, and other clones once, few, many or no size at all.

J gene | D gene | CDR3 length | V gene | clone size | CDR3 protein | CDR3 DNA
TRBJ2-1 | TRBD2 | 14 | TRBV24-1 | . | CATSDGLAGVPQFF | TGTGCCACCAGTGATGGACTAGCGGGAGTCCCCCAGTTCTTC
TRBJ1-1 | . | 14 | TRBV10-3 | . | CAISESQGQTEAFF | TGTGCCATCAGTGAGTCCCAGGGGCAAACTGAAGCTTTCTTT
TRBJ1-2 | . | 13 | TRBV5-1 | . | CASSVAGRSGYTF | TGCGCCAGCAGCGTGGCGGGACGCTCTGGCTACACCTTC
TRBJ2-3 | TRBD1 | 14 | TRBV18 | once | CASSRGQVADTQYF | TGTGCCAGCTCAAGAGGACAGGTTGCGGATACGCAGTATTTT
TRBJ1-3 | . | 15 | TRBV7-2 | few | CASSLGGGAGNTIYF | TGTGCCAGCAGCTTGGGAGGGGGAGCTGGAAACACCATATATTTT
TRBJ1-5 | . | 13 | TRBV10-3 | . | CAISEQTNQPQHF | TGTGCCATCAGTGAACAGACCAATCAGCCCCAGCATTTT
TRBJ1-5 | TRBD1 | 16 | TRBV28 | . | CASSSTGDRASQPQHF | TGTGCCAGCAGCTCTACAGGGGACAGGGCGAGCCAGCCCCAGCATTTT
TRBJ2-7 | . | 13 | TRBV27 | few | CASRGHGSYEQYF | TGTGCCAGCAGGGGGCACGGGTCCTACGAGCAGTACTTC
TRBJ1-6 | TRBD1 | 19 | TRBV7-8 | . | CASSSKSMIRDRVSSPLHF | TGTGCCAGCAGCTCCAAAAGTATGATACGGGACAGGGTCAGTTCACCCCTCCACTTT
TRBJ2-5 | TRBD2 | 16 | TRBV2 | . | CASSQGLAGGQETQYF | TGTGCCAGCAGTCAGGGACTAGCGGGGGGGCAAGAGACCCAGTACTTC
TRBJ1-3 | . | 14 | TRBV28 | few | CASTYGGSGNTIYF | TGTGCCAGCACTTACGGAGGCTCTGGAAACACCATATATTTT
TRBJ1-2 | . | 13 | TRBV10-3 | . | CAITGRASYGYTF | TGTGCCATCACCGGCAGGGCAAGCTATGGCTACACCTTC
TRBJ2-5 | TRBD2 | 16 | TRBV15 | . | CATSRGSGGAGETQYF | TGTGCCACCAGCAGAGGAAGCGGGGGGGCGGGAGAGACCCAGTACTTC
TRBJ2-7 | TRBD2 | 17 | TRBV7-2 | . | CASSPWLAGGSSYEQYF | TGTGCCAGCAGCCCCTGGCTAGCGGGGGGGAGCTCCTACGAGCAGTACTTC
TRBJ2-3 | . | 14 | TRBV10-3 | . | CAISQTTSTDTQYF | TGTGCCATCAGCCAGACGACGTCCACAGATACGCAGTATTTT
TRBJ2-7 | TRBD2 | 16 | TRBV7-9 | . | CASSLVASGATYEQYF | TGTGCCAGCAGCTTAGTGGCTAGCGGGGCCACCTACGAGCAGTACTTC
TRBJ1-1 | TRBD1 | 15 | TRBV10-2 | . | CASRPTSGGGTEAFF | TGCGCCAGCAGACCTACCTCAGGGGGGGGGACTGAAGCTTTCTTT
TRBJ2-7 | TRBD1 | 15 | TRBV19 | many | CASSMGQGAYYEQYF | TGTGCCAGTAGTATGGGACAGGGGGCTTACTACGAGCAGTACTTC
TRBJ2-7 | . | 12 | TRBV15 | . | CATSRELGEQYF | TGTGCCACCAGCAGAGAGTTAGGGGAGCAGTACTTC
TRBJ1-6 | . | 16 | TRBV7-9 | . | CASSLSGSSYNSPLHF | TGTGCCAGCAGCCTCTCGGGGAGCTCCTATAATTCACCCCTCCACTTT
TRBJ2-1 | . | 15 | TRBV4-3 | . | CASSQGSAPYNEQFF | TGCGCCAGCAGCCAAGGGTCAGCACCCTACAATGAGCAGTTCTTC
TRBJ2-7 | . | 13 | TRBV5-1 | . | CASRQDGGGEQYF | TGCGCCAGCAGACAAGACGGCGGAGGCGAGCAGTACTTC
TRBJ2-7 | . | 15 | TRBV14 | few | CASSRADYYSYEQYF | TGTGCCAGCAGCCGGGCCGACTACTACTCCTACGAGCAGTACTTC
TRBJ2-1 | . | 15 | TRBV7-2 | . | CASGSATLTRNEQFF | TGTGCCAGCGGTTCAGCCACGCTAACTCGCAATGAGCAGTTCTTC
TRBJ2-2 | TRBD2 | 19 | TRBV11-2 | . | CASSPLTLAGGPRSGELFF | TGTGCCAGCAGCCCTCTCACTCTAGCGGGAGGGCCCAGATCCGGGGAGCTGTTTTTT
TRBJ2-2 | . | 14 | TRBV7-9 | few | CASSSSGNTGELFF | TGTGCCAGCAGCTCCTCAGGGAACACCGGGGAGCTGTTTTTT
TRBJ1-1 | TRBD1 | 13 | TRBV11-2 | . | CASRSTGGGEAFF | TGTGCCAGCAGATCCACAGGGGGCGGTGAAGCTTTCTTT
TRBJ2-7 | . | 9 | TRBV20-1 | . | CSAVGEQYF | TGCAGTGCTGTAGGGGAGCAGTACTTC
TRBJ2-3 | . | 15 | TRBV18 | . | CASSPLAGEVDTQYF | TGTGCCAGCTCACCCTTGGCAGGGGAGGTCGATACGCAGTATTTT
TRBJ2-7 | TRBD2 | 15 | TRBV7-9 | once | CASSLTLAGIDEQYF | TGTGCCAGCAGCTTGACGCTAGCGGGGATCGACGAGCAGTACTTC
TRBJ2-2 | TRBD2 | 15 | TRBV29-1 | . | CSAWGLAGNTGELFF | TGCAGCGCCTGGGGACTAGCGGGGAACACCGGGGAGCTGTTTTTT
TRBJ2-6 | . | 15 | TRBV15 | . | CATSRDKAGANVLTF | TGTGCCACCAGCAGAGATAAGGCGGGGGCCAACGTCCTGACTTTC
TRBJ2-3 | . | 15 | TRBV28 | . | CASSRRGGWEDGQYF | TGTGCCAGCAGCCGGAGGGGCGGATGGGAGGATGGGCAGTATTTT
TRBJ1-1 | . | 13 | TRBV6-5 | . | CASSPFGYTEAFF | TGTGCCAGCAGTCCCTTTGGGTACACTGAAGCTTTCTTT
TRBJ2-1 | . | 14 | TRBV19 | once | CASSTGSTYNEQFF | TGTGCCAGTAGTACAGGGAGTACCTACAATGAGCAGTTCTTC
TRBJ1-2 | . | 13 | TRBV6-1 | . | CASSEEMNYGYTF | TGTGCCAGCAGTGAAGAAATGAACTATGGCTACACCTTC
TRBJ2-2 | . | 16 | TRBV28 | . | CASSAGGRANTGELFF | TGTGCCAGCTCAGCCGGGGGACGGGCTAACACCGGGGAGCTGTTTTTT
TRBJ1-5 | TRBD1 | 16 | TRBV28 | . | CASSFGTGNSNQPQHF | TGTGCCAGCAGTTTCGGGACAGGGAATAGCAATCAGCCCCAGCATTTT